The clone carrying this T cell receptor beta chain appeared a few times. Within the library, unique molecular identifiers were attached to each individual cDNA molecule. Each CDR3 protein is one row after TCRdb ran MiXCR on the RACE reads. The sample has tens of thousands of distinct CDR3 sequences; around 7.6% are singletons. The time point here: pre-sensitization, week 0. Specified treatment: therapeutic diphenylcyclopropenone sensitization with weekly scalp DPC. Patches went on only after blood had been drawn each time. The sample comes from a study of human T cells and chemical hapten exposure. The germline gives CDR1 DFQATT, CDR2 SNEGSKA (reference sequence). The ends lost 2 bases at V and 4 bases at J; junction bases unmatched: 2. The CDR3 sequence is 12 residues long.

The sequencing used whole blood, collected in connection with sensitization to the hapten diphenylcyclopropenone (DPC). This clonotype was sampled from a woman aged 45-60 years with alopecia areata. Some clones in this sample may be carry-over from other donors' samples. This chain connects TRBV20-1 to TRBJ2-7; 7 nucleotides align to TRBD2. The CDR3 nucleotides are TGCAGTGCTAGACTAGCGGATTACGAGCAGTACTTC. Its protein is CSARLADYEQYF.